Following are 3 T cell receptor beta chains from one sample sequenced in a study of blood T cell repertoires in COVID-19. Measured with immunoSEQ multiplex PCR; TCRdb has only the in-frame clones, and not every one. The table has approximately 85,000 clones, around 91% seen once; the top ten hold 0.8% to 1.3%. The source material was peripheral blood. The receptors were sampled from a woman in her 50s in a cohort sampled during active COVID-19.

The chain combines TRBV9 with TRBJ2-4; D is ambiguous. Trimming removed 4 bases from V and 8 bases from J, with 19 bases in between. Per the germline V gene, CDR1 is SGDLS and CDR2 is YYNGEE. This CDR3 region has 15 residues. The CDR3 DNA reads as TGTGCCAGCAGCCCTCAATCGCTGGTAGCTGACATTCAGTACTTC. It encodes CASSPQSLVADIQYF.

The chain links TRBV23-1 to TRBJ2-3, with D perhaps TRBD1 (5 bases). TRBV23-1 qualifies as an ORF whose function is uncertain. The CDR3 spans 16 residues. Trimming removed 8 bases at V and 0 bases at J, with 18 bases between. The CDR3 DNA is TGCGCCAGCGCCAAAGGGGCTACACCTAGCACAGATACGCAGTATTTT. This sequence encodes CASAKGATPSTDTQYF.

The rearrangement uses TRBV10-1 and TRBJ2-3, with 8 bases lining up with TRBD1. The CDR3 loop spans 14 amino acids. The V segment lost 2 bases and the J segment 3 bases; nucleotides outside the gene matches: 1. Germline CDR1 WNHNN, CDR2 SYGVQD (reference sequence). CDR3 region: CASSEGQGTDTQYF. CDR3 sequence (DNA): TGCGCCAGCAGTGAGGGACAGGGAACAGATACGCAGTATTTT.